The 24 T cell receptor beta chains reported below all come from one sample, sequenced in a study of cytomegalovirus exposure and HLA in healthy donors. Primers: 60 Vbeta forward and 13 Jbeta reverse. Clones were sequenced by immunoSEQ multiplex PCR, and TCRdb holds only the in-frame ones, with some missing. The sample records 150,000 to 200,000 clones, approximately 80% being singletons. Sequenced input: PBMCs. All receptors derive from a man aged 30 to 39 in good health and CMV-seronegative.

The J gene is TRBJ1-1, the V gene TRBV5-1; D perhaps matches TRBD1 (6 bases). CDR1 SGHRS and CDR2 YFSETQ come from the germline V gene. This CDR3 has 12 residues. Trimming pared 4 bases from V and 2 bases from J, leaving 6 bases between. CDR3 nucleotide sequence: TGCGCCAGCAGCGGGACAAACACTGAAGCTTTCTTT. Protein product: CASSGTNTEAFF.

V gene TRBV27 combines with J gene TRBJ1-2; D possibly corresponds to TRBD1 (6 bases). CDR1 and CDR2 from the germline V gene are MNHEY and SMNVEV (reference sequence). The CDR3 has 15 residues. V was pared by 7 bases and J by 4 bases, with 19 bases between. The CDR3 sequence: CASKLAPTGLYGYTF. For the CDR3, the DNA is TGTGCCAGCAAATTGGCCCCGACAGGACTCTATGGCTACACCTTC.

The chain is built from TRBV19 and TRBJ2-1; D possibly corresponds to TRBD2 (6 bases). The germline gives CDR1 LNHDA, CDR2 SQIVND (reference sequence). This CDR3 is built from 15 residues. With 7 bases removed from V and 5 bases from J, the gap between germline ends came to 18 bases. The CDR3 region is CASNFRSSGHNEQFF. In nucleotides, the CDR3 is TGTGCCAGTAACTTCCGGTCGAGCGGGCACAATGAGCAGTTCTTC.

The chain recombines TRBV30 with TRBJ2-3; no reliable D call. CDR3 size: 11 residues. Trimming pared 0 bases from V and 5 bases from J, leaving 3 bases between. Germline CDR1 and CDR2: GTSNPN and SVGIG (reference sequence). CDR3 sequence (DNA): TGTGCCTGGAGTGTCTTAGATACGCAGTATTTT. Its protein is CAWSVLDTQYF.

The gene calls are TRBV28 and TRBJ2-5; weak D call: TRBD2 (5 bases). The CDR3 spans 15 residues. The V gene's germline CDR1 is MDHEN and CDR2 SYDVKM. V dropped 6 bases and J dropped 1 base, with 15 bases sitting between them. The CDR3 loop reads CASRNGPRVQETQYF. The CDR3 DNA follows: TGTGCCAGCAGGAACGGGCCGAGGGTCCAAGAGACCCAGTACTTC. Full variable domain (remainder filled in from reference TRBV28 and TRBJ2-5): DVKVTQSSRYLVKRTGEKVFLECVQDMDHENMFWYRQDPGLGLRLIYFSYDVKMKEKGDIPEGYSVSREKKERFSLILESASTNQTSMYLCASRNGPRVQETQYFGPGTRLLVL.

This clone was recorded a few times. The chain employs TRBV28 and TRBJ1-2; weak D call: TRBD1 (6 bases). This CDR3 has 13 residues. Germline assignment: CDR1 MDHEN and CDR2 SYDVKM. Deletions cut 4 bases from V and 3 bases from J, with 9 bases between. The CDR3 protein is CASSSGQDYGYTF. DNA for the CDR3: TGTGCCAGCAGTTCGGGACAAGACTATGGCTACACCTTC.

The CDR3 is CASSLVPTGTGPGEQYF. The CDR3 DNA sequence: TGCGCCAGCAGCTTGGTACCGACCGGGACAGGGCCTGGCGAGCAGTACTTC. V and J are TRBV5-1 and TRBJ2-5, with 9 bases that match TRBD1. The last part of the DNA fits TRBJ2-7 better; the J call may be wrong. CDR1 SGHRS and CDR2 YFSETQ come from the germline V gene. CDR3 length equals 17 residues.

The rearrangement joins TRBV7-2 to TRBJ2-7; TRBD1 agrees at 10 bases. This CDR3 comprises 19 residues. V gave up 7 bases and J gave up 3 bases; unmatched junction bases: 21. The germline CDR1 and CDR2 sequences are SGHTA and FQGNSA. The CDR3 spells CASNPTGGYTAGGDYEQYF. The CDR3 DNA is TGTGCCAGCAACCCGACAGGGGGCTATACTGCGGGGGGTGACTACGAGCAGTACTTC. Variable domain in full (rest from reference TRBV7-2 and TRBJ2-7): GAGVSQSPSNKVTEKGKDVELRCDPISGHTALYWYRQSLGQGLEFLIYFQGNSAPDKSGLPSDRFSAERTGGSVSTLTIQRTQQEDSAVYLCASNPTGGYTAGGDYEQYFGPGTRLTVT.

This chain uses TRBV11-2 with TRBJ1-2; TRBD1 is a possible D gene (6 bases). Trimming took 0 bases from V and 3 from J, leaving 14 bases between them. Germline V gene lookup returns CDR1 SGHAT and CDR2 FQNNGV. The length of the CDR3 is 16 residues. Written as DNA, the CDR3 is TGTGCCAGCAGCTTAGAGGCTACGGACAGTTACTATGGCTACACCTTC. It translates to CASSLEATDSYYGYTF.

The CDR3 region has the DNA TGTGCCAGCAGTGGCGGGGGGGCCGTCAATGAGCAGTTCTTC. Translating it yields CASSGGGAVNEQFF. The chain is built from TRBV27 and TRBJ2-1, with 9 positions matching TRBD2. This CDR3 spans 14 amino acids. Germline V gene lookup returns CDR1 MNHEY and CDR2 SMNVEV (reference sequence). Losses at the gene ends were 5 bases for V and 6 bases for J; bases not matched to a gene: 5.

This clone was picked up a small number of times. In DNA, the CDR3 is TGTGCCTGGGCGGGACGTGAAGCTTTCTTT. Translation: CAWAGREAFF. The rearrangement uses TRBV30 and TRBJ1-1, with a tentative D call TRBD1 (5 bases). The CDR3 has 10 residues. Per germline, CDR1 GTSNPN and CDR2 SVGIG (reference sequence). V lost 5 bases and J 7 bases, leaving 8 bases between the germline ends.

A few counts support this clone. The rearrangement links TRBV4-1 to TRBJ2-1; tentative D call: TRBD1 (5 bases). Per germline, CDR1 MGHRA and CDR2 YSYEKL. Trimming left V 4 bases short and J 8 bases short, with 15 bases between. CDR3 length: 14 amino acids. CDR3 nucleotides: TGCGCCAGCAGCCCCCCGGGCAGGGCCGATGAGCAGTTCTTC. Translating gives CASSPPGRADEQFF.

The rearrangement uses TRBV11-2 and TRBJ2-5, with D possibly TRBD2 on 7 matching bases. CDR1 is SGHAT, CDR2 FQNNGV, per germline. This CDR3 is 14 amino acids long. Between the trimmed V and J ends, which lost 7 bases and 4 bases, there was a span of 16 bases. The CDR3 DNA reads TGTGCCAGCATGGGGGGGGCAAACCTAGAGACCCAGTACTTC. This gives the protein CASMGGANLETQYF.

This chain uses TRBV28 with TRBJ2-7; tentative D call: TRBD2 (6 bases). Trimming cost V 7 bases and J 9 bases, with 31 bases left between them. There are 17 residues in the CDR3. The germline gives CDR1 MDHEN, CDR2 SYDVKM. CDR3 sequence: CASTLETPGAAGGVQYF. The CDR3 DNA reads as TGTGCCAGCACCCTCGAGACACCCGGGGCCGCCGGCGGGGTGCAGTACTTC.

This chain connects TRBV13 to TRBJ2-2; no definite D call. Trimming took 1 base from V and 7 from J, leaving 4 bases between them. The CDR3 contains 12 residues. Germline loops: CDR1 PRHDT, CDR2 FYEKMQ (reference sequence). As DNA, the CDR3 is TGTGCCAGCAGCTTAGCGGGCGGGGAGCTGTTTTTT. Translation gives CASSLAGGELFF.

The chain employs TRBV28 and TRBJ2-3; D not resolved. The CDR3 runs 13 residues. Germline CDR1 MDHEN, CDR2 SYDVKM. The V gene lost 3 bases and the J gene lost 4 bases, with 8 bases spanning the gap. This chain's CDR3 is CASSFGHSDTQYF. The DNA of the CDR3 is TGTGCCAGCAGTTTTGGGCACTCAGATACGCAGTATTTT.

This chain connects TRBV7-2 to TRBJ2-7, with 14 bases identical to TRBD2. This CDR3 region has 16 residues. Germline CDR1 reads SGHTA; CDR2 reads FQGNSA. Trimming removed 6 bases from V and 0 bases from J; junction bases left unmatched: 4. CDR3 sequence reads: CASRWTSGGTSYEQYF. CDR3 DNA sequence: TGTGCCAGCAGGTGGACTAGCGGGGGGACCTCCTACGAGCAGTACTTC.

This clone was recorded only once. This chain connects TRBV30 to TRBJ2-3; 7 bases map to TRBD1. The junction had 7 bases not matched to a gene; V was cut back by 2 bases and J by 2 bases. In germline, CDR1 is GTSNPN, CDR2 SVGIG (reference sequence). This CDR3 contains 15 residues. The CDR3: CAWSRGTALTDTQYF. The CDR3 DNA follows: TGTGCCTGGAGTAGGGGGACAGCCCTCACAGATACGCAGTATTTT.

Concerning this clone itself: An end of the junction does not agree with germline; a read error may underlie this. CDR3 region: CASSVDSGGTTYEQCF. The CDR3 DNA follows: TGTGCCAGCAGCGTAGACAGCGGTGGAACTACCTACGAGCAGTGCTTC. The chain employs TRBV9 and TRBJ2-7; maybe TRBD2 (5 bases). The CDR3 consists of 16 residues. Germline V gene sequence: CDR1 SGDLS, CDR2 YYNGEE.

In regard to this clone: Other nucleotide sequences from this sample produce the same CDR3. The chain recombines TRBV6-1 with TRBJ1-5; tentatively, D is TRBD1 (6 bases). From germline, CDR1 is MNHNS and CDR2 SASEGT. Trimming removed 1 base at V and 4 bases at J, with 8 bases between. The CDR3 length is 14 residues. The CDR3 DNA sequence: TGTGCCAGCAGTGAAGGGACAGAAAATCAGCCCCAGCATTTT. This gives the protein CASSEGTENQPQHF.

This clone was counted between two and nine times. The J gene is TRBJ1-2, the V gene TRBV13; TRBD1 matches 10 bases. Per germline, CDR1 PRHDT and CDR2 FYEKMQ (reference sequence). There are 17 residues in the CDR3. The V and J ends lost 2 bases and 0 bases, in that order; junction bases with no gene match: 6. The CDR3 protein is CASSLTPGQGTNYGYTF. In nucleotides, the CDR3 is TGTGCCAGCAGCTTAACCCCGGGACAGGGGACTAACTATGGCTACACCTTC.

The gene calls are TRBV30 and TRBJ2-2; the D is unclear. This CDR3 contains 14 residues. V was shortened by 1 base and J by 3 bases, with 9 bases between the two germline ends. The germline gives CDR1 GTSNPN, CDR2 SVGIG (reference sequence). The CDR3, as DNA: TGTGCCTGGAGTGCCGCTAGGTACACCGGGGAGCTGTTTTTT. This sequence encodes CAWSAARYTGELFF.

CDR3 sequence (DNA): TGTGCCAGCGGAGGGGAAGAGACCCAGTACTTC. Its protein product is CASGGEETQYF. V and J are TRBV2 and TRBJ2-5; D is possibly TRBD2 (6 bases). This CDR3 is built from 11 residues. The V and J ends lost 8 bases and 3 bases respectively, with 7 bases between them. Germline CDR1 is SNHLY and CDR2 is FYNNEI.

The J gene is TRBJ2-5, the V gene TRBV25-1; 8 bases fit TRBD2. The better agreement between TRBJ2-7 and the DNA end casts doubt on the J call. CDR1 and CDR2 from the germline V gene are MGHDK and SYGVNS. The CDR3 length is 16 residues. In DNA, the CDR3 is TGTGCCAGCAGCCCCTCGGGGGGGCGCCGCCTCTACGAGCAGTACTTC. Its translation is CASSPSGGRRLYEQYF.